These T cell receptor beta chains were read from a single sample in a study of shared clonotypes between healthy human individuals. Produced via immunoSEQ multiplex PCR; TCRdb's table is partial and in-frame only. The sample carries over 2 million clones, about 95% recorded once. Sequencing was carried out using naive CD8+ T cells sorted from blood. Receptors originate from a man aged 18 to 29 in good health. Both conserved end residues are part of each CDR3. The D gene is left open where the match is weak. Expanded clones get a size class; other rows say once, few or many, or leave the size out.

clone size	D gene	V gene	J gene	CDR3 protein	CDR3 DNA
once	TRBD1	TRBV5-1	TRBJ2-5	CASIPDPGTEKETQYF	TGCGCCAGCATCCCGGACCCCGGGACAGAAAAGGAGACCCAGTACTTC
.	.	TRBV27	TRBJ2-6	CASSLGTGANVLTF	TGTGCCAGCAGTTTGGGAACTGGGGCCAACGTCCTGACTTTC
.	TRBD2	TRBV29-1	TRBJ2-3	CSVVGGFTGLAGDTDTQYF	TGCAGCGTTGTTGGGGGGTTTACGGGGCTAGCGGGAGATACAGATACGCAGTATTTT
once	.	TRBV19	TRBJ1-2	CASTLTANYGYTF	TGTGCCAGTACCTTGACGGCGAACTATGGCTACACCTTC
.	.	TRBV5-4	TRBJ1-2	CASGAPAGYGYTF	TGTGCCAGCGGGGCTCCGGCGGGCTATGGCTACACCTTC
.	.	TRBV6-6	TRBJ1-1	CASSPDGTNTEAFF	TGTGCCAGCAGTCCCGACGGGACGAACACTGAAGCTTTCTTT
.	.	TRBV6-5	TRBJ2-2	CASSYWGTGELFF	TGTGCCAGCAGTTACTGGGGGACCGGGGAGCTGTTTTTT
once	.	TRBV7-9	TRBJ2-7	CASSLGREWAYEQYF	TGTGCCAGCAGCTTAGGTCGGGAGTGGGCTTACGAGCAGTACTTC
.	.	TRBV14	TRBJ2-5	CASSQDTPGYQETQYF	TGTGCCAGCAGCCAAGATACCCCAGGGTACCAAGAGACCCAGTACTTC
.	.	TRBV9	TRBJ2-7	CASSPGARSYEQYF	TGTGCCAGCAGCCCAGGGGCCCGATCTTACGAGCAGTACTTC
.	TRBD1	TRBV6-1	TRBJ1-1	CASRDRGLEAFF	TGTGCCAGCAGGGACAGGGGACTTGAAGCTTTCTTT
once	.	TRBV28	TRBJ1-1	CASSAGAIEAFF	TGTGCCAGCTCAGCGGGGGCCATTGAAGCTTTCTTT
.	.	TRBV4-1	TRBJ2-4	CASSGGREWLGNIQYF	TGCGCCAGCAGCGGGGGTAGGGAGTGGTTGGGAAACATTCAGTACTTC
.	TRBD1	TRBV4-1	TRBJ1-5	CASSQEQGVGQPQHF	TGCGCCAGCAGCCAAGAACAGGGGGTAGGTCAGCCCCAGCATTTT
.	.	TRBV6-5	TRBJ1-3	CASSPAGGGNTIYF	TGTGCCAGCAGCCCGGCAGGCGGGGGAAACACCATATATTTT
.	.	TRBV7-2	TRBJ2-7	CASSPFGPSYEQYF	TGTGCCAGCAGCCCCTTCGGGCCTTCCTACGAGCAGTACTTC
.	.	TRBV21-1	TRBJ1-1	CASSSPGTACTEAFF	TGTGCCAGCAGCAGCCCCGGGACCGCGTGCACTGAAGCTTTCTTT
.	.	TRBV7-2	TRBJ2-7	CASSFPAYEQYF	TGTGCCAGCAGCTTCCCCGCCTACGAGCAGTACTTC
.	.	TRBV5-6	TRBJ1-1	CASSLRWMNTEAFF	TGTGCCAGCAGCTTACGGTGGATGAACACTGAAGCTTTCTTT
.	TRBD1	TRBV7-8	TRBJ2-5	CASSLMPGTGAQETQYF	TGTGCCAGCAGCTTAATGCCCGGGACAGGAGCCCAAGAGACCCAGTACTTC
.	TRBD1	TRBV7-9	TRBJ1-2	CASSSGTQGDYGYTF	TGTGCCAGCAGCTCGGGGACTCAGGGGGATTATGGCTACACCTTC
once	.	TRBV11-2	TRBJ1-6	CASSPLGGDSPLHF	TGTGCCAGCAGCCCTCTCGGCGGGGATTCACCCCTCCACTTT
.	.	TRBV2	TRBJ2-7	CASSLPGEYEQYF	TGTGCCAGCAGCCTCCCAGGGGAGTACGAGCAGTACTTC
.	TRBD1	TRBV13	TRBJ2-1	CASSFLTGGRFDEQFF	TGTGCCAGCAGCTTCCTGACAGGGGGACGCTTCGATGAGCAGTTCTTC
.	TRBD1	TRBV14	TRBJ2-7	CASSQRPGQENYEQYF	TGTGCCAGCAGCCAAAGGCCGGGACAGGAAAACTACGAGCAGTACTTC
.	.	TRBV21-1	TRBJ2-5	CATLSGDWETQYF	TGTGCCACTCTATCGGGTGATTGGGAGACCCAGTACTTC
.	TRBD2	TRBV5-4	TRBJ2-5	CASSWGRELYQETQYF	TGTGCCAGCAGCTGGGGGAGGGAGTTGTACCAAGAGACCCAGTACTTC
.	.	TRBV6-6	TRBJ2-7	CASSYSQDYEQYF	TGTGCCAGCAGTTACTCTCAGGACTACGAGCAGTACTTC
.	.	TRBV9	TRBJ1-1	CASSAGLNTEAFF	TGTGCCAGCAGCGCGGGATTGAACACTGAAGCTTTCTTT
once	.	TRBV6-5	TRBJ2-2	CASSLGRAGELFF	TGTGCCAGCAGTTTAGGACGGGCCGGGGAGCTGTTTTTT
.	TRBD1	TRBV5-1	TRBJ2-3	CASSFGQGRADPDTQYF	TGCGCCAGCAGCTTTGGACAGGGGCGGGCGGATCCAGATACGCAGTATTTT
.	TRBD2	TRBV5-1	TRBJ2-5	CASSLRWSLAGVQETQYF	TGCGCCAGCAGCTTGAGGTGGAGCCTAGCGGGCGTCCAAGAGACCCAGTACTTC
.	.	TRBV5-1	TRBJ1-2	CASSWEGPDGYTF	TGCGCCAGCAGCTGGGAGGGACCGGATGGCTACACCTTC
once	.	TRBV19	TRBJ2-1	CATAWDSYNEQFF	TGTGCCACAGCTTGGGACTCGTACAATGAGCAGTTCTTC
.	TRBD1	TRBV11-2	TRBJ2-2	CASSLRTGNTGELFF	TGTGCCAGCAGCCTTCGGACAGGGAACACCGGGGAGCTGTTTTTT
.	TRBD2	TRBV6-1	TRBJ2-5	CASSISGGEETQYF	TGTGCCAGCAGTATTAGCGGGGGGGAGGAGACCCAGTACTTC
.	.	TRBV19	TRBJ1-2	CASTSLETDSYGYTF	TGTGCCAGTACCTCTTTAGAGACGGATAGCTATGGCTACACCTTC
.	.	TRBV12-5	TRBJ1-1	CASGLVQYTEAFF	TGTGCTAGTGGTTTGGTACAGTACACTGAAGCTTTCTTT
.	.	TRBV7-6	TRBJ2-7	CASSLGSALPVNEQYF	TGTGCCAGCAGCTTAGGTAGCGCCCTCCCGGTCAACGAGCAGTACTTC
.	.	TRBV7-9	TRBJ2-7	CASSARDSPSYEQYF	TGTGCCAGCAGCGCACGGGACTCTCCCTCCTACGAGCAGTACTTC
.	.	TRBV13	TRBJ1-5	CASSFFYRVSNQPQHF	TGTGCCAGCAGCTTCTTTTATAGGGTCTCCAATCAGCCCCAGCATTTT
.	.	TRBV4-1	TRBJ2-7	CASSQASGYSSYEQYF	TGCGCCAGCAGCCAAGCGAGCGGGTATAGCTCCTACGAGCAGTACTTC
.	TRBD1	TRBV27	TRBJ2-7	CASRPIGTDYEQYF	TGTGCCAGCAGGCCGATCGGGACAGACTACGAGCAGTACTTC
.	.	TRBV7-9	TRBJ2-5	CASSFGEGTQYF	TGTGCCAGCAGCTTTGGGGAAGGGACCCAGTACTTC
.	.	TRBV4-1	TRBJ2-7	CASSQEGEYSSYEQYF	TGCGCCAGCAGCCAAGAAGGGGAATATAGCTCCTACGAGCAGTACTTC
.	.	TRBV20-1	TRBJ2-1	CSALRGTEQFF	TGCAGTGCTCTCAGGGGTACTGAGCAGTTCTTC
.	TRBD1	TRBV28	TRBJ1-1	CASSLGQLNTEAFF	TGTGCCAGCAGCCTGGGACAGCTGAACACTGAAGCTTTCTTT
.	.	TRBV19	TRBJ2-7	CASSIGPGHSYEQYF	TGTGCCAGTAGTATAGGGCCAGGGCACTCCTACGAGCAGTACTTC
once	.	TRBV5-6	TRBJ2-5	CASSSWTSWVETQYF	TGTGCCAGCAGCTCCTGGACATCATGGGTGGAGACCCAGTACTTC
.	.	TRBV10-3	TRBJ2-1	CAISWGNEQFF	TGTGCCATCAGCTGGGGAAATGAGCAGTTCTTC
.	TRBD1	TRBV10-3	TRBJ2-5	CAISDRGQGKETQYF	TGTGCCATCAGTGACCGGGGACAGGGGAAAGAGACCCAGTACTTC
.	TRBD2	TRBV4-2	TRBJ2-5	CASSQVAGGQETQYF	TGTGCCAGCAGCCAAGTAGCGGGGGGGCAAGAGACCCAGTACTTC
.	.	TRBV6-5	TRBJ2-1	CASSYLGGTYNEQFF	TGTGCCAGCAGTTACCTGGGAGGAACCTACAATGAGCAGTTCTTC